The 18 T cell receptor beta chains presented below share a single source sample, sequenced in a study of identical twins. TCRdb reprocessed the 5' RACE reads via MiXCR and lists one record per CDR3 protein. The sample holds just under 650,000 distinct CDR3 sequences; 7% to 7.5% are singletons and the top ten take roughly 1.6%. These same records also appear under a second study, on yellow fever vaccine responses in identical twins.

Source material: PBMCs. The receptors were sampled from a woman under 30 in good health.

This clonotype showed up many times. CDR3 sequence: CASSLGRHRGEGQPQHF. CDR3 coding DNA: TGTGCCAGCAGTTTAGGGAGACATAGGGGGGAAGGTCAGCCCCAGCATTTT. The V call is TRBV12-3 or TRBV12-4, the J call TRBJ1-5, with a weak D call TRBD1 (6 bases). The CDR3 extends over 17 amino acids. V lost 1 base and J 6 bases, leaving 19 bases between the germline ends.

This clonotype was picked up a small number of times. This chain uses TRBV5-1 with TRBJ2-2; TRBD1 aligns across 7 bases. This CDR3 is built from 16 residues. From germline, CDR1 is SGHRS and CDR2 YFSETQ. After removal of 3 bases from V and 0 bases from J, the junction contained 5 bases not matched to a gene. CDR3 amino acids: CASSSGGSANTGELFF. CDR3 sequence (DNA): TGCGCCAGCAGCTCAGGGGGTTCGGCGAACACCGGGGAGCTGTTTTTT.

The chain carries TRBV10-3 and TRBJ1-2, with 8 bases aligning to TRBD1. J was trimmed by 5 bases and V by 7 bases; bases with no gene match: 9. Germline CDR1 is ENHRY and CDR2 is SYGVKD. The CDR3 extends over 14 amino acids. The CDR3: CAITDRGIGYGYTF. CDR3 DNA: TGTGCCATCACTGACAGGGGTATAGGTTATGGCTACACCTTC.

There are many counts of this clonotype. The genes are TRBV24-1 and TRBJ2-1; D gene uncertain. The V end lost 4 bases, the J end lost 0 bases, and 12 bases lay between the germline ends. This CDR3 contains 16 residues. Per the germline V gene, CDR1 is KGHDR and CDR2 is SFDVKD. The CDR3 coding sequence is TGTGCCACCAGTGACGCCGCTGTCCGCTCCTACAATGAGCAGTTCTTC. Its translation is CATSDAAVRSYNEQFF.

This clonotype turned up a few times. This sequence joins TRBV3-1 and TRBJ1-5, with 7 bases that match TRBD1. Germline CDR1 LGHDT, CDR2 YNNKEL (reference sequence). There are 18 residues in the CDR3. Trimming at V came to 2 bases and at J to 5 bases, leaving 15 bases not matched to a gene. For the CDR3, the DNA is TGTGCCAGCAGCCAACAGGGGGTTTGGATTAGTGGCGATCAGCCCCAGCATTTT. It is translated as CASSQQGVWISGDQPQHF. Full variable domain (remainder filled in from reference TRBV3-1 and TRBJ1-5): DTAVSQTPKYLVTQMGNDKSIKCEQNLGHDTMYWYKQDSKKFLKIMFSYNNKELIINETVPNRFSPKSPDKAHLNLHINSLELGDSAVYFCASSQQGVWISGDQPQHFGDGTRLSIL.

This clonotype occurred a few times. The chain joins TRBV5-5 to TRBJ1-1; D is possibly TRBD1 (5 bases). Germline CDR1 reads SGHKS; CDR2 reads YYEKEE (reference sequence). The V end lost 0 bases, the J end lost 7 bases, and 13 bases lay between the germline ends. The CDR3 has 14 amino acids. Written as DNA, the CDR3 is TGTGCCAGCAGCTTGGGTGGGCACGGGGGTGAAGCTTTCTTT. This sequence encodes CASSLGGHGGEAFF.

The chain is built from TRBV5-1 and TRBJ2-3, with D hard to call. Germline assignment: CDR1 SGHRS and CDR2 YFSETQ. CDR3 length equals 15 residues. V lost 0 bases, J lost 3 bases, and 11 bases lay in between. The CDR3 DNA reads TGCGCCAGCAGCTTGGTGGACCCGATAACAGATACGCAGTATTTT. Residues: CASSLVDPITDTQYF.

The V call is TRBV12-3 or TRBV12-4, the J call TRBJ2-7, with 7 bases that match TRBD2. J gave up 3 bases and V 5 bases, and 7 bases lay outside the gene matches. CDR3 length: 14 amino acids. The CDR3 coding sequence is TGTGCCAGCAGTATCCGACTAGCTGACTACGAGCAGTACTTC. Translation gives CASSIRLADYEQYF.

This clonotype was seen many times. This chain joins TRBV24-1 and TRBJ1-2; 10 bases align to TRBD1. V lost 1 base, J lost 3 bases, and 4 bases stayed unmatched. Germline CDR1 is KGHDR and CDR2 is SFDVKD. The CDR3 consists of 16 residues. In DNA, the CDR3 is TGTGCCACCAGTGATTTCGGGACAGGGGAAGACTATGGCTACACCTTC. It codes for CATSDFGTGEDYGYTF.

This chain connects TRBV29-1 to TRBJ2-2; 9 nucleotides agree with TRBD1. The ends lost 2 bases at V and 4 bases at J; junction bases unmatched: 8. The CDR3 contains 16 residues. Germline V gene lookup returns CDR1 SQVTM and CDR2 ANQGSEA. The CDR3: CSVETGTGSSTGELFF. CDR3 DNA sequence: TGCAGCGTTGAAACCGGGACAGGGTCTAGCACCGGGGAGCTGTTTTTT.

Turning to this clonotype: This may stem from a read error, because a much larger clone lies one nucleotide away. The rearrangement joins TRBV6-2 or TRBV6-3 to TRBJ2-5; D unclear. The CDR3 is 11 amino acids. Per germline, CDR1 MNHEY and CDR2 SVGEGT. Trimming cost V 1 base and J 5 bases, with 2 bases left between them. Here the CDR3 DNA reads TGTGCCAGCAGTTACTGGGAGACCCAGTACTTC. Amino acids: CASSYWETQYF.

The chain is built from TRBV28 and TRBJ2-7; the D gene could be TRBD1 or TRBD2 (5 bases each). The CDR3 sequence is 13 residues long. Germline V gene lookup returns CDR1 MDHEN and CDR2 SYDVKM. V lost 6 bases to trimming and J lost 3 bases, with 12 bases between them. CDR3 sequence reads: CASSTRGVYEQYF. The CDR3 DNA is TGTGCCAGCAGCACTCGAGGGGTCTACGAGCAGTACTTC.

Many counts were recorded for this clonotype. The chain joins TRBV12-3 or TRBV12-4 to TRBJ1-5; TRBD1 matches at 9 bases. This CDR3 spans 15 amino acids. After removal of 5 bases from V and 4 bases from J, the junction contained 6 bases not matched to a gene. This chain's CDR3 is CASSPPGTGNQPQHF. The DNA of the CDR3 is TGTGCCAGCAGTCCCCCCGGGACAGGGAATCAGCCCCAGCATTTT.

This clonotype showed up just a few times. The V call is TRBV5-1, the J call TRBJ2-5, with TRBD2 matching over 7 bases. Unmatched junction bases numbered 2, after V lost 3 bases and J lost 0 bases. Germline V gives CDR1 SGHRS, CDR2 YFSETQ. This CDR3 contains 14 residues. CDR3 amino acids: CASSSGTNQETQYF. Here the CDR3 DNA reads TGCGCCAGCAGCTCCGGGACTAACCAAGAGACCCAGTACTTC.

This clonotype was seen a few times. The chain couples TRBV29-1 to TRBJ2-2; 12 bases are shared with TRBD1. There are 13 residues in the CDR3. Germline CDR1 and CDR2: SQVTM and ANQGSEA. Losses at the gene ends were 7 bases for V and 6 bases for J; bases not matched to a gene: 3. CDR3 loop: CSAWDRGPGELFF. CDR3 DNA: TGCAGCGCCTGGGACAGGGGGCCCGGGGAGCTGTTTTTT.

The chain employs TRBV2 and TRBJ1-5; D unresolved. The CDR3 has 13 amino acids. From germline, CDR1 is SNHLY and CDR2 FYNNEI. Trimming left V 1 base short and J 6 bases short, with 7 bases between. CDR3 nucleotides: TGTGCCAGCAGTGAAGAGAGGCGTCAGCCCCAGCATTTT. As protein: CASSEERRQPQHF.

V usage is TRBV11-2 and J usage is TRBJ2-2; D is unclear. CDR1 and CDR2 from the germline V gene are SGHAT and FQNNGV. The length of the CDR3 is 14 residues. With 5 bases removed from V and 1 base from J, the gap between germline ends came to 8 bases. The CDR3 is CASSRQQNTGELFF. The CDR3 DNA reads as TGTGCCAGCAGCCGCCAACAGAACACCGGGGAGCTGTTTTTT.

This clonotype was seen many times. The chain has TRBV12-3 or TRBV12-4 and TRBJ2-1; TRBD1 matches 10 bases. The CDR3 covers 17 residues. Unmatched junction bases numbered 9, after V lost 5 bases and J lost 2 bases. CDR3 residues: CASSPSRGTGAYNEQFF. The CDR3 coding sequence is TGTGCCAGCAGTCCCAGTCGCGGGACAGGGGCCTACAATGAGCAGTTCTTC.